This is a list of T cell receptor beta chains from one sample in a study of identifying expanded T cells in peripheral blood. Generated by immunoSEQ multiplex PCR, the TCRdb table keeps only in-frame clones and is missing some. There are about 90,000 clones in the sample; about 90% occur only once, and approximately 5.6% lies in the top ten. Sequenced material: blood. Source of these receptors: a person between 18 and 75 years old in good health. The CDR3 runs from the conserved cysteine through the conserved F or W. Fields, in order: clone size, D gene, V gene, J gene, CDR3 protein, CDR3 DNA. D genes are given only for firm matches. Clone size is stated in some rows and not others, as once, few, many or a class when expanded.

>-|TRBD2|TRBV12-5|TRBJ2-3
CASGLGAGVTDTQYF
TGTGCTAGTGGTTTGGGAGCGGGGGTCACAGATACGCAGTATTTT
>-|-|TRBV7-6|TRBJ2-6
CASSVYHRGAIHSGANVLTF
TGTGCCAGCAGCGTTTACCACCGGGGGGCTATCCACTCTGGGGCCAACGTCCTGACTTTC
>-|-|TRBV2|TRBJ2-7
CASSDSRGFYEQYF
TGTGCCAGCAGTGATAGTCGGGGATTCTACGAGCAGTACTTC
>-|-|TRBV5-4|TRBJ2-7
CASSLGPTGRRDYEQYF
TGTGCCAGCAGCTTGGGCCCCACGGGGAGAAGGGACTACGAGCAGTACTTC
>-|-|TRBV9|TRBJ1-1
CASSAPGAVEAFF
TGTGCCAGCAGCGCCCCAGGGGCAGTCGAAGCTTTCTTT
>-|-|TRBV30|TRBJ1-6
CAWTSQNNSPLHF
TGTGCCTGGACCAGCCAGAATAATTCACCCCTCCACTTT
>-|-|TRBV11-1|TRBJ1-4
CASSQSNEKLFF
TGTGCCAGCAGCCAATCTAATGAAAAACTGTTTTTT
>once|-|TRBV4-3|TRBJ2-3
CASSLLGRSTDTQYF
TGCGCCAGCAGCCTTCTGGGGCGGAGCACAGATACGCAGTATTTT
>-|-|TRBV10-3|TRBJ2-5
CAISESPGWETQYF
TGTGCCATCAGTGAGTCTCCAGGATGGGAGACCCAGTACTTC
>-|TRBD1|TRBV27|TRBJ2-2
CASSPRGTDTGELFF
TGTGCCAGCAGTCCGAGAGGGACAGACACCGGGGAGCTGTTTTTT
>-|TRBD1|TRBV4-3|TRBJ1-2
CASSQEQGASYGYTF
TGCGCCAGCAGCCAAGAACAGGGGGCGAGCTATGGCTACACCTTC
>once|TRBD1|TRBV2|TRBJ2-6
CASNRPGQGRGGVLTF
TGTGCCAGCAACCGGCCGGGACAGGGCCGTGGGGGCGTCCTGACTTTC
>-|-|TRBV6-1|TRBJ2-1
CASSEGGGALVRRFF
TGTGCCAGCAGTGAAGGTGGGGGGGCTTTGGTCCGTCGGTTCTTC
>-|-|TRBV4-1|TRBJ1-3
CASSQDILGGIGNTIYF
TGCGCCAGCAGCCAAGATATCTTGGGCGGAATAGGAAACACCATATATTTT
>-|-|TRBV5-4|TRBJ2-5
CASSLSETQYF
TGTGCCAGCAGCTTGTCGGAGACCCAGTACTTC
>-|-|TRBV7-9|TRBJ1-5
CASSLEFRAGRISNQPQHF
TGTGCCAGCAGCTTAGAATTTCGGGCCGGAAGGATAAGCAATCAGCCCCAGCATTTT
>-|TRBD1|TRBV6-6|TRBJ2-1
CASRGTGPYNEQFF
TGTGCCAGCAGGGGGACAGGGCCCTACAATGAGCAGTTCTTC
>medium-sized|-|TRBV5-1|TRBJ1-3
CASSWTAGNTIYF
TGCGCCAGCAGCTGGACAGCTGGAAACACCATATATTTT
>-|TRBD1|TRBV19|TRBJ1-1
CASSRWDRVTEAFF
TGTGCCAGTAGTAGATGGGACAGGGTTACTGAAGCTTTCTTT
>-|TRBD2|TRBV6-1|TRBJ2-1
CASSDRVGGTYNEQFF
TGTGCCAGCAGTGATCGGGTGGGGGGGACTTACAATGAGCAGTTCTTC
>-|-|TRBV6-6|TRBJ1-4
CASSYAGVNEKLFF
TGTGCCAGCAGTTACGCGGGGGTAAATGAAAAACTGTTTTTT
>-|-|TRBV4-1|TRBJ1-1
CASSQVRENTEAFF
TGCGCCAGCAGCCAAGTGAGGGAGAACACTGAAGCTTTCTTT
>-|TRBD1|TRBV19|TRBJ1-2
CASRLPGQGSYGYTF
TGTGCCAGTAGGTTACCGGGACAGGGGTCGTATGGCTACACCTTC
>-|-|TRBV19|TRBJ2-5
CASSMTKETQYF
TGTGCCAGTAGTATGACTAAAGAGACCCAGTACTTC
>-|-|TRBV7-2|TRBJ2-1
CASSLQGRGSYNEQFF
TGTGCCAGCAGCTTACAGGGTCGGGGCTCCTACAATGAGCAGTTCTTC
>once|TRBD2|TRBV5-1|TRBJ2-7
CASSPIAGVYEQYF
TGCGCCAGCAGCCCTATAGCGGGGGTCTACGAGCAGTACTTC
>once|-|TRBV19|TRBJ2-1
CASSGGRRNEQFF
TGTGCCAGTTCGGGGGGCCGTCGGAATGAGCAGTTCTTC
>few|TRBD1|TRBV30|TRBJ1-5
CAIGTGASNQPQHF
TGTGCAATCGGGACAGGTGCTAGCAATCAGCCCCAGCATTTT
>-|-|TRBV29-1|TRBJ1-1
CSVSSGVGGYGAFF
TGCAGCGTTTCTAGTGGGGTTGGGGGCTATGGAGCTTTCTTT
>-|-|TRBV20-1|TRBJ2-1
CSARTSNEQFF
TGCAGTGCTAGAACGAGCAATGAGCAGTTCTTC
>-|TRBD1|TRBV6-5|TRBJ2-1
CASTLDRTGIREQFF
TGTGCCAGCACCCTAGACCGGACAGGGATCCGAGAGCAGTTCTTC